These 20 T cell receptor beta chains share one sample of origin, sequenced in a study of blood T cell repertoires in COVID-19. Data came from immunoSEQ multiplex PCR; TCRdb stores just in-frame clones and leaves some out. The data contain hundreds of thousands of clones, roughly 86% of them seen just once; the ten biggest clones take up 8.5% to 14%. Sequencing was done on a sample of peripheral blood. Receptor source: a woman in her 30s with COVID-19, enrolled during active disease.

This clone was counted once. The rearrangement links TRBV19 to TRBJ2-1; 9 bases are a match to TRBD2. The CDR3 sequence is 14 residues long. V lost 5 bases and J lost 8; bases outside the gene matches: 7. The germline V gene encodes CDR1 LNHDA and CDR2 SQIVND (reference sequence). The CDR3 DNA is TGTGCCAGTAGTCTGGGCGGGGGGGCCGATGAGCAGTTCTTC. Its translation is CASSLGGGADEQFF.

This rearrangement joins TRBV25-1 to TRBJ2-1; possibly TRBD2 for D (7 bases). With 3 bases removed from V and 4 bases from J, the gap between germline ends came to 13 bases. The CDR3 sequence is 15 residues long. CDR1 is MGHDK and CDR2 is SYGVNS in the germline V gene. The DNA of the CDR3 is TGTGCCAGCAGTGACGGGGGGCCGGGATACAATGAGCAGTTCTTC. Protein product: CASSDGGPGYNEQFF.

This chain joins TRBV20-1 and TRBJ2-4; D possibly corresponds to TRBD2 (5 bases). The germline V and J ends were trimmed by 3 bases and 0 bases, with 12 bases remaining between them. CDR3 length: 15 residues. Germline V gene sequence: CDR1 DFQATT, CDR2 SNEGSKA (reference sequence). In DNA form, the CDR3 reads TGCAGTGCTAGTGGTCGGGGTCTAGCCAAAAACATTCAGTACTTC. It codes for CSASGRGLAKNIQYF.

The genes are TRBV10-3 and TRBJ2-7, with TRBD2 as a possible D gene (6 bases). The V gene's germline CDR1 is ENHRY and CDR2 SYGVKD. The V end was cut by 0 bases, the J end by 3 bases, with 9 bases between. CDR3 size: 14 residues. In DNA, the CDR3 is TGTGCCATCAGTGAGTCGGGGGGTATCTACGAGCAGTACTTC. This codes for CAISESGGIYEQYF.

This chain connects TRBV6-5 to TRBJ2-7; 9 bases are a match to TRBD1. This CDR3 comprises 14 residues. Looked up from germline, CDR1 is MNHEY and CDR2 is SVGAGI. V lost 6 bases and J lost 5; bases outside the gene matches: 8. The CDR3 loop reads CASSPGTGRDEQYF. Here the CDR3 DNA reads TGTGCCAGCAGCCCCGGGACAGGGAGGGACGAGCAGTACTTC.

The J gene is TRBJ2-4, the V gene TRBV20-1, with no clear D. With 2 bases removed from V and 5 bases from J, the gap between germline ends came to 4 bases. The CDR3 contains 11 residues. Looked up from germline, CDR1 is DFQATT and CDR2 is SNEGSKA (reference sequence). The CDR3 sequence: CSARKQNIQYF. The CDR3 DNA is TGCAGTGCTAGAAAGCAAAACATTCAGTACTTC.

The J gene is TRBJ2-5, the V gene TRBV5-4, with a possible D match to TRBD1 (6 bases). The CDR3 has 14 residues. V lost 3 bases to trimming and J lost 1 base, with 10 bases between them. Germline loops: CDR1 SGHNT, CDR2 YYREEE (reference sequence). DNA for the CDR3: TGTGCCAGCAGCTCCGGGACATTCCAAGAGACCCAGTACTTC. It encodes CASSSGTFQETQYF.

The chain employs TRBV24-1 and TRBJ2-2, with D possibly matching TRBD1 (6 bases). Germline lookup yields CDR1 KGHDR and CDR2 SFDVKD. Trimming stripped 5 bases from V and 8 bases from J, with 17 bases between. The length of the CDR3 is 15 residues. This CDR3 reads CATSGDTAQPGELFF. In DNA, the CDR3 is TGTGCCACCAGTGGGGACACAGCCCAACCGGGGGAGCTGTTTTTT.

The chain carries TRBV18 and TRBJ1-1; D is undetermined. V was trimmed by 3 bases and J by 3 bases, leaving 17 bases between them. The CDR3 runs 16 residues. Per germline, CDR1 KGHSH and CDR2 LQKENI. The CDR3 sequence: CASSPSDGMRDTEAFF. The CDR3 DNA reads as TGTGCCAGCTCACCCTCGGACGGGATGAGGGACACTGAAGCTTTCTTT.

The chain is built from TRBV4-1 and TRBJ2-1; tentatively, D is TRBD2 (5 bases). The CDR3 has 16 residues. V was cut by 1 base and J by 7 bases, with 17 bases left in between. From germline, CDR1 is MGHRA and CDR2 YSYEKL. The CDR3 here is CASSQVGRRRRNEQFF. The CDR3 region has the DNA TGCGCCAGCAGCCAAGTGGGCCGACGTAGGAGGAATGAGCAGTTCTTC.

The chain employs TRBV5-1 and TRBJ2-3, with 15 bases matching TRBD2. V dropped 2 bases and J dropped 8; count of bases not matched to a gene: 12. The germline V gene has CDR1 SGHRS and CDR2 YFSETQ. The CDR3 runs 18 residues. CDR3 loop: CASSFWTSGGAQRVTQYF. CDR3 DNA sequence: TGCGCCAGCAGCTTTTGGACTAGCGGGGGGGCCCAGAGAGTTACGCAGTATTTT.

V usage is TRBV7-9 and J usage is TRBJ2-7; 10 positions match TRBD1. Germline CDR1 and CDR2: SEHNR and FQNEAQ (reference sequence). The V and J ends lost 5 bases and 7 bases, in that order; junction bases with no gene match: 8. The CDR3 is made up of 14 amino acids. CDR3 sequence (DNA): TGTGCCAGCAGCCACCGGGACAGGGGCACAGAGCAGTACTTC. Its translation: CASSHRDRGTEQYF.

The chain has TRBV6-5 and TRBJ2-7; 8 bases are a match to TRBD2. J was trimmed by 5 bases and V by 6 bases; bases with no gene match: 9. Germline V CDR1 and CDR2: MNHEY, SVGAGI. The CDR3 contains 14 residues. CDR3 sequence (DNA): TGTGCCAGCAGCTCCGACGGGGGGGCGGACGAGCAGTACTTC. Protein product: CASSSDGGADEQYF.

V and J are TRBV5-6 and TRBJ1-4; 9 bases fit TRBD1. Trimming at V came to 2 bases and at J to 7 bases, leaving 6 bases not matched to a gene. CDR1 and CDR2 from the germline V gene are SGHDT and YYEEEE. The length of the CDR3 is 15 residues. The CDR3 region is CASSFEDRGLEKLFF. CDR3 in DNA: TGTGCCAGCAGCTTTGAGGACAGGGGCCTTGAAAAACTGTTTTTT.

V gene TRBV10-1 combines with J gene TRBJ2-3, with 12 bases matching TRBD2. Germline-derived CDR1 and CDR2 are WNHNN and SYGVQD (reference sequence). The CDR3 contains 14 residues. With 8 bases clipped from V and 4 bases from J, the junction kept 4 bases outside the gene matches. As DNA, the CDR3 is TGCGCCAGCCGTCCTAGCGGGGGGGCAGATACGCAGTATTTT. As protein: CASRPSGGADTQYF.

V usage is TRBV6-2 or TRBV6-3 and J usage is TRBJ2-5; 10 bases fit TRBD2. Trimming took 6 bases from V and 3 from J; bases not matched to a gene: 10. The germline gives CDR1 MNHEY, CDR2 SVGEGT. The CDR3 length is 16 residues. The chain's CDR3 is CASSTPTSGAEETQYF. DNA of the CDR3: TGTGCCAGCAGCACCCCCACTAGCGGGGCAGAAGAGACCCAGTACTTC.

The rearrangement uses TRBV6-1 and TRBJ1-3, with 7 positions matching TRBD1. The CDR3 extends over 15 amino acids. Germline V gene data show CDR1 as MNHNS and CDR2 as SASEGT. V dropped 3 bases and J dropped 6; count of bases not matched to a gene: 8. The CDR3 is CASSDPRTGLNTIYF. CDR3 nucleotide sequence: TGTGCCAGCAGTGACCCAAGGACAGGATTAAACACCATATATTTT.

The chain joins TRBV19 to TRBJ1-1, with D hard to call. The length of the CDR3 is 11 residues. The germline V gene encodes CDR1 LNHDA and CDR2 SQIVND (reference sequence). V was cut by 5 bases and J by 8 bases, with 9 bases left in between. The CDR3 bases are TGTGCCAGTAGTCTAGGGCCAGAAGCTTTCTTT. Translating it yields CASSLGPEAFF. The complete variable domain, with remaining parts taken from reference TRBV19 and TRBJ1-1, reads DGGITQSPKYLFRKEGQNVTLSCEQNLNHDAMYWYRQDPGQGLRLIYYSQIVNDFQKGDIAEGYSVSREKKESFPLTVTSAQKNPTAFYLCASSLGPEAFFGQGTRLTVV.

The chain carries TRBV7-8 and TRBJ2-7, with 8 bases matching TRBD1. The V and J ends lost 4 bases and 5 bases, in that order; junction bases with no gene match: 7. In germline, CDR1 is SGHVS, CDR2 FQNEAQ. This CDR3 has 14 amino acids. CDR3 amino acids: CASSSGQGVHEQYF. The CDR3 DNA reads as TGTGCCAGCAGCTCCGGACAGGGTGTCCACGAGCAGTACTTC.

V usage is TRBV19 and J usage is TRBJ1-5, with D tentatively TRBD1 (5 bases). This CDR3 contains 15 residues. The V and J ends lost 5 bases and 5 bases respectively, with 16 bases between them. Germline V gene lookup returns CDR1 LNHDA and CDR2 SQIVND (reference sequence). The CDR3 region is CASSYGWGGDQPQHF. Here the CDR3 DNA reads TGTGCCAGTAGTTATGGTTGGGGAGGGGATCAGCCCCAGCATTTT. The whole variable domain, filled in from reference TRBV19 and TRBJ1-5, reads DGGITQSPKYLFRKEGQNVTLSCEQNLNHDAMYWYRQDPGQGLRLIYYSQIVNDFQKGDIAEGYSVSREKKESFPLTVTSAQKNPTAFYLCASSYGWGGDQPQHFGDGTRLSIL.